Each of the 10 T cell receptor beta chains below was sequenced from the same sample in a study of T cell repertoires in cytomegalovirus infection. Their specific antigens are unknown. TCRdb re-derived calls from the reads in MiXCR, one entry per CDR3 protein. The sample has roughly 860,000 distinct CDR3 sequences; about 33% are singletons. Material: cultured CD8+ T cells from PBMCs, obtained from culture after CMV antigen stimulation. The receptors were gathered from a human donor in good health (CMV status not recorded). Some clones in this sample may be carry-over from other donors' samples.

This clonotype has only a few counts. The chain combines TRBV25-1 with TRBJ1-1; unclear D gene. CDR3 length equals 13 residues. V was clipped by 1 base and J by 11 bases, with 14 bases between them. Germline CDR1 MGHDK, CDR2 SYGVNS. CDR3 residues: CASSEFYVGRAFF. In nucleotides, the CDR3 is TGTGCCAGCAGTGAATTTTACGTCGGGAGGGCTTTCTTT.

This clonotype was found a few times. The chain recombines TRBV4-3 with TRBJ2-3; a possible D gene is TRBD1 (5 bases). The germline CDR1 and CDR2 sequences are LGHNA and YSLEER. The V gene lost 4 bases and the J gene lost 0 bases, with 14 bases spanning the gap. The CDR3 totals 16 residues. The CDR3 reads CASSPRTLLSTDTQYF. As DNA, the CDR3 is TGCGCCAGCAGCCCCAGGACATTACTCAGCACAGATACGCAGTATTTT.

The chain employs TRBV7-6 and TRBJ1-1; TRBD1 aligns across 10 bases. The V segment lost 5 bases and the J segment 0 bases; nucleotides outside the gene matches: 9. The germline V gene encodes CDR1 SGHVS and CDR2 FNYEAQ. The CDR3 consists of 17 residues. In DNA, the CDR3 is TGTGCCAGCAGCCTAGAAGGGACAGGGGTTTTGAACACTGAAGCTTTCTTT. Translated: CASSLEGTGVLNTEAFF.

V and J are TRBV20-1 and TRBJ1-2; D is unresolved. CDR1 DFQATT and CDR2 SNEGSKA come from the germline V gene (reference sequence). This CDR3 is 14 amino acids long. Trimming shortened V by 1 base and J by 4 bases, and 13 bases separated the two germline ends. The CDR3 nucleotides are TGCAGTGCTAGAGGGGTCAACGTACGCTATGGCTACACCTTC. It is translated as CSARGVNVRYGYTF.

This rearrangement joins TRBV4-1 to TRBJ1-2, with D unclear. Germline values: CDR1 MGHRA, CDR2 YSYEKL. The CDR3 length is 15 residues. V was shortened by 0 bases and J by 3 bases, with 11 bases between the two germline ends. CDR3 sequence: CASSQDGQPYYGYTF. In DNA, the CDR3 is TGCGCCAGCAGCCAAGACGGGCAGCCATACTATGGCTACACCTTC.

This chain links TRBV19 with TRBJ2-5; 7 nucleotides agree with TRBD2. V lost 6 bases to trimming and J lost 3 bases; unmatched junction nucleotides: 13. The CDR3 extends over 16 amino acids. Germline values: CDR1 LNHDA, CDR2 SQIVND (reference sequence). CDR3 sequence (DNA): TGTGCCAGTAGGACTTTGGCGGGGGAAGGTAAAGAGACCCAGTACTTC. It codes for CASRTLAGEGKETQYF.

The rearrangement links TRBV24-1 to TRBJ2-1; D is undetermined. Germline CDR1 is KGHDR and CDR2 is SFDVKD. V was pared by 3 bases and J by 5 bases, with 10 bases between. This CDR3 spans 14 amino acids. The CDR3: CATSDGWDHNEQFF. As DNA, the CDR3 is TGTGCCACCAGTGATGGGTGGGATCACAATGAGCAGTTCTTC.

This clonotype was detected a few times. This rearrangement joins TRBV13 to TRBJ2-1; no clear D. V was trimmed by 1 base and J by 5 bases, leaving 12 bases between them. The CDR3 is 15 amino acids. Germline V gives CDR1 PRHDT, CDR2 FYEKMQ (reference sequence). The CDR3, as DNA: TGTGCCAGCAGCTTAGAGAGAGGCCCCGACAATGAGCAGTTCTTC. Its protein product is CASSLERGPDNEQFF.

This sequence joins TRBV9 and TRBJ1-1; weak D call: TRBD1 (6 bases). Trimming left V 2 bases short and J 0 bases short, with 14 bases between. Germline CDR1 and CDR2: SGDLS and YYNGEE. The CDR3 covers 16 residues. The CDR3 sequence: CASSVSRDKVNTEAFF. In DNA, the CDR3 is TGTGCCAGCAGCGTCTCCCGGGACAAGGTGAACACTGAAGCTTTCTTT.

The rearrangement joins TRBV5-6 to TRBJ1-5; 9 nucleotides agree with TRBD1. There are 17 residues in the CDR3. CDR1 SGHDT and CDR2 YYEEEE come from the germline V gene. Germline trimming cut 4 bases from V and 0 bases from J; bases unmatched to any gene: 8. CDR3 coding DNA: TGTGCCAGCAGCCTCGGGACAGGGTTCTATAGCAATCAGCCCCAGCATTTT. Amino acids: CASSLGTGFYSNQPQHF.